The entry that follows covers one TCR beta chain sequence. This sample is drawn from a study of blood T cell repertoires in COVID-19. The CDR3 covers 15 residues. Germline V gene lookup returns CDR1 KGHDR and CDR2 SFDVKD. V was clipped by 4 bases and J by 1 base, with 10 bases between them. Source study methods: Reference gene primer amplification in the assay estimated nucleated cell counts. TCRdb's table, derived via immunoSEQ multiplex PCR, lists solely in-frame clones and lacks some. From that table come the V and J calls and clone size; the DNA was used to work out D and trimming. The sample includes almost 350,000 clones, approximately 91% of them seen just once. Participant-given clinical history determined each cohort assignment.

The receptor was isolated from a young woman who had been exposed to COVID-19. The specimen was PBMCs or T cells enriched from blood (not recorded which). V and J are TRBV24-1 and TRBJ1-3, with no clear D. As DNA, the CDR3 is TGTGCCACCAGTGACACCGGGGAATCTGGAAACACCATATATTTT. This encodes CATSDTGESGNTIYF.